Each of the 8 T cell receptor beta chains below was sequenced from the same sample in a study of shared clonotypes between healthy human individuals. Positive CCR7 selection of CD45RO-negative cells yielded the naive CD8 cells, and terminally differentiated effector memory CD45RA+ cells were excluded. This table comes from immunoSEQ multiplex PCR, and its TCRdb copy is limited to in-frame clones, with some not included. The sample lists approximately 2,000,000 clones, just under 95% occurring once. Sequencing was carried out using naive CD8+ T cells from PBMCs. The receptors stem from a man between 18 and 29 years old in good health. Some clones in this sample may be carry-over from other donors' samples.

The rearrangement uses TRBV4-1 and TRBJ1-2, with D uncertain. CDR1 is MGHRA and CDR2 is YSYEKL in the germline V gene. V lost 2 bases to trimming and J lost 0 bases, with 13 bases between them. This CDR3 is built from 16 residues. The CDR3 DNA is TGCGCCAGCAGCCAATCCCCGGGGATAGCTAACTATGGCTACACCTTC. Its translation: CASSQSPGIANYGYTF.

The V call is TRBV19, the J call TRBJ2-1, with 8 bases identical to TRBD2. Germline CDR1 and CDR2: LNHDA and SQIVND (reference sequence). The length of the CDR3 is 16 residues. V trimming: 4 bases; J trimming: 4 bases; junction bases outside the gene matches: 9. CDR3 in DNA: TGTGCCAGTAGTAGCCTGGGGAGCGGGGGATACAATGAGCAGTTCTTC. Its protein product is CASSSLGSGGYNEQFF.

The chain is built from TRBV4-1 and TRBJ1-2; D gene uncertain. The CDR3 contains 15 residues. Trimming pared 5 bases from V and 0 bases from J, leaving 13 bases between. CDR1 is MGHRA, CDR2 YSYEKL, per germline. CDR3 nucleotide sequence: TGCGCCAGCAGCGGAGTGACTCTTTCTAACTATGGCTACACCTTC. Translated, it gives CASSGVTLSNYGYTF.

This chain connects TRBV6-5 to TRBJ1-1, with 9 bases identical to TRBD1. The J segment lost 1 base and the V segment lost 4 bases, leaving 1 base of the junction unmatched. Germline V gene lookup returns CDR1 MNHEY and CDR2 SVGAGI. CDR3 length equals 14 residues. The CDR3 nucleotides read TGTGCCAGCAGTTTACAGGGGGCGAACACTGAAGCTTTCTTT. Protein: CASSLQGANTEAFF.

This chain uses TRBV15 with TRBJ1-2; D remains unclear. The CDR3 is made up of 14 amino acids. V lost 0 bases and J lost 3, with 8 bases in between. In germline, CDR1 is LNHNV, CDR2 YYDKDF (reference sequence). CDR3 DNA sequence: TGTGCCACCAGCAGAGAAGAGGCTGACTATGGCTACACCTTC. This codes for CATSREEADYGYTF.

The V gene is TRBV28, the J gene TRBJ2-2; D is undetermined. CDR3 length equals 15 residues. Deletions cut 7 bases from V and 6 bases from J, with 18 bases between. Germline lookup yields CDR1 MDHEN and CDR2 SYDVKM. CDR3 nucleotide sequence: TGTGCCAGCACCCTACTCGTGGGCGTTGCCGGGGAGCTGTTTTTT. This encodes CASTLLVGVAGELFF.

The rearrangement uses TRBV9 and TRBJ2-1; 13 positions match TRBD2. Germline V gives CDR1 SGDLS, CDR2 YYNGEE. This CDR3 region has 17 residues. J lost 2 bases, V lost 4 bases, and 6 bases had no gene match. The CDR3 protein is CASSTGLAGDAYNEQFF. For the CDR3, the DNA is TGTGCCAGCAGCACCGGACTAGCGGGAGATGCCTACAATGAGCAGTTCTTC. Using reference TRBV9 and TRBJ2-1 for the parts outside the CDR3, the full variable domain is DSGVTQTPKHLITATGQRVTLRCSPRSGDLSVYWYQQSLDQGLQFLIQYYNGEERAKGNILERFSAQQFPDLHSELNLSSLELGDSALYFCASSTGLAGDAYNEQFFGPGTRLTVL.

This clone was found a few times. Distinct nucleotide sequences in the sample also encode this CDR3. Written as DNA, the CDR3 is TGTGCCAGTAGTATAGGTCTATACACTGAAGCTTTCTTT. It codes for CASSIGLYTEAFF. V is TRBV19 and J is TRBJ1-1; D remains ambiguous. With 1 base removed from V and 3 bases from J, the gap between germline ends came to 6 bases. Germline CDR1 LNHDA, CDR2 SQIVND (reference sequence). CDR3 length equals 13 residues.